The 14 T cell receptor beta chains given below trace back to one sample, sequenced in a study of control samples from healthy donors and cancer patients. Profiled with immunoSEQ multiplex PCR; TCRdb holds only in-frame clones, not every one. Here the sample spans some 150,000 clones, 80% to 95% being singletons. The sequenced material came from blood. These receptors were collected from a man younger than 40 in good health.

The rearrangement joins TRBV3-1 (or the pseudogene TRBV3-2) to TRBJ2-2; TRBD1 agrees at 8 bases. The V segment lost 0 bases and the J segment 1 base; nucleotides outside the gene matches: 13. Germline loops: CDR1 LGHDT, CDR2 YNNKEL (reference sequence). CDR3 size: 20 residues. The CDR3 reads CASSQDGVGQGTLNTGELFF. CDR3 bases: TGTGCCAGCAGCCAAGATGGTGTCGGACAGGGCACTTTGAACACCGGGGAGCTGTTTTTT.

The chain joins TRBV6-5 to TRBJ2-7; D perhaps matches TRBD1 (6 bases). Trimming left V 9 bases short and J 0 bases short, with 9 bases between. The CDR3 has 12 amino acids. The germline V gene encodes CDR1 MNHEY and CDR2 SVGAGI. The CDR3, as DNA: TGTGCCAGTCGGACAGACTCCTACGAGCAGTACTTC. Amino acid sequence: CASRTDSYEQYF.

The CDR3 reads CAWSVEGKGYTF. In DNA, the CDR3 is TGTGCCTGGAGTGTAGAGGGGAAGGGCTACACCTTC. The chain joins TRBV30 to TRBJ1-2, with D possibly matching TRBD1 (5 bases). Germline CDR1 is GTSNPN and CDR2 is SVGIG (reference sequence). V lost 0 bases and J lost 8, with 10 bases in between. CDR3 length equals 12 residues.

The gene calls are TRBV7-8 and TRBJ2-3; TRBD1 might be the D (5 bases). V lost 5 bases and J 4 bases, leaving 10 bases between the germline ends. From germline, CDR1 is SGHVS and CDR2 FQNEAQ. This CDR3 is built from 13 residues. The CDR3 nucleotides are TGTGCCAGCAGCACAGACAGATCAGATACGCAGTATTTT. It codes for CASSTDRSDTQYF.

This clone was found once. The chain couples TRBV7-2 to TRBJ2-1, with D hard to call. Trimming took off 1 base at V and 7 bases at J, with 8 bases between the two ends. CDR1 and CDR2 from the germline V gene are SGHTA and FQGNSA. The CDR3 spans 13 residues. The CDR3 nucleotides read TGTGCCAGCAGCTTAGGACTGGCGAATGAGCAGTTCTTC. Translated, it gives CASSLGLANEQFF.

The table lists this clone with a count of one. The chain carries TRBV24-1 and TRBJ2-4, with D possibly being TRBD1 (5 bases). The germline V gene encodes CDR1 KGHDR and CDR2 SFDVKD. V was clipped by 4 bases and J by 3 bases, with 12 bases between them. The CDR3 totals 15 residues. The CDR3 sequence: CATSEQGAGKNIQYF. The CDR3 DNA reads as TGTGCCACCAGTGAGCAGGGCGCTGGCAAAAACATTCAGTACTTC.

The V call is TRBV6-5, the J call TRBJ2-1; 9 nucleotides match TRBD1. CDR1 and CDR2 from the germline V gene are MNHEY and SVGAGI. The V gene end was trimmed by 6 bases and the J gene end by 7 bases; junction bases not matched to a gene: 4. The CDR3 consists of 13 residues. Here the CDR3 reads CASRDRGGNEQFF. The CDR3 DNA is TGTGCCAGCAGGGACAGGGGCGGGAATGAGCAGTTCTTC.

The rearrangement links TRBV5-1 to TRBJ1-1; 7 nucleotides match TRBD1. CDR1 and CDR2 (germline): SGHRS, YFSETQ. The CDR3 spans 16 residues. Unmatched junction bases numbered 9, after V lost 0 bases and J lost 4 bases. This CDR3 reads CASSLGLGGAVTEAFF. The CDR3 region has the DNA TGCGCCAGCAGCTTGGGCCTAGGGGGCGCGGTCACTGAAGCTTTCTTT.

The chain joins TRBV2 to TRBJ1-6; D unresolved. With 1 base removed from V and 0 bases from J, the gap between germline ends came to 7 bases. CDR1 and CDR2 (germline): SNHLY, FYNNEI. There are 16 residues in the CDR3. The CDR3 spells CASSEGGSSYNSPLHF. DNA of the CDR3: TGTGCCAGCAGTGAAGGAGGGAGCTCCTATAATTCACCCCTCCACTTT.

In its sample, this clone was seen once. The gene calls are TRBV28 and TRBJ1-3; D unresolved. CDR1 and CDR2 (germline): MDHEN, SYDVKM. CDR3 length: 15 residues. Trimming left V 1 base short and J 4 bases short, with 11 bases between. The CDR3 DNA sequence: TGTGCCAGCAGTTTATTGGAGGGAGCGGGAAACACCATATATTTT. It translates to CASSLLEGAGNTIYF.

Only one count was recorded for this clone. The chain has TRBV7-2 and TRBJ1-5; no clear D gene. Trimming removed 1 base from V and 7 bases from J, with 17 bases in between. This CDR3 region has 16 residues. Germline CDR1 SGHTA, CDR2 FQGNSA. CDR3 residues: CASSLDNSPTWQPQHF. The CDR3 coding sequence is TGTGCCAGCAGCTTAGATAACAGTCCTACATGGCAGCCCCAGCATTTT.

The chain carries TRBV15 and TRBJ1-2; D is ambiguous. V shed 0 bases and J shed 3 bases, with 11 bases lying between them. Germline values: CDR1 LNHNV, CDR2 YYDKDF (reference sequence). This CDR3 has 15 amino acids. The DNA of the CDR3 is TGTGCCACCAGCAGAGAGCCCGGGAGAGACTATGGCTACACCTTC. This codes for CATSREPGRDYGYTF.

This chain uses TRBV7-6 with TRBJ2-1; either TRBD1 or TRBD2 may supply D (5 bases each). The CDR3 has 14 amino acids. Germline V gene lookup returns CDR1 SGHVS and CDR2 FNYEAQ. V was cut by 5 bases and J by 6 bases, with 14 bases left in between. The CDR3 DNA reads TGTGCCAGCAGCCCCAGGGACGAGGTCAATGAGCAGTTCTTC. Protein sequence: CASSPRDEVNEQFF.

The CDR3 coding sequence is TGTGCCAGCAGCTTCAACAGCAGGGGTGAAAAACTGTTTTTT. It yields the protein CASSFNSRGEKLFF. The chain joins TRBV11-2 to TRBJ1-4; a weak D match, TRBD1 (6 bases). Germline lookup yields CDR1 SGHAT and CDR2 FQNNGV. Trimming took off 3 bases at V and 7 bases at J, with 12 bases between the two ends. This CDR3 has 14 amino acids.